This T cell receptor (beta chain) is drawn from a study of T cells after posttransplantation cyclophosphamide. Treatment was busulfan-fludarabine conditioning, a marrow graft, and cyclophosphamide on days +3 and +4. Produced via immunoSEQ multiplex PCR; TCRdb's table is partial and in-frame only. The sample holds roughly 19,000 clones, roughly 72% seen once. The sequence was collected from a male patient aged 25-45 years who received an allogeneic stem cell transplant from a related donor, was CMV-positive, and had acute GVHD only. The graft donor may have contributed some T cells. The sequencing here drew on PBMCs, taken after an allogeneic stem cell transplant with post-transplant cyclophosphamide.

The CDR3 protein is CASSLSGPPYEQYF. CDR3 nucleotides: TGCGCCAGCAGCTTGTCAGGTCCTCCCTACGAGCAGTACTTC. The chain uses TRBV5-1 and TRBJ2-7; D is uncertain. Trimming removed 1 base at V and 2 bases at J, with 10 bases between. CDR1 and CDR2 from the germline V gene are SGHRS and YFSETQ. The CDR3 totals 14 residues.